Listed below are T cell receptor beta chains from one sample, sequenced in a study of blood T cell repertoires in COVID-19. The method was immunoSEQ multiplex PCR; TCRdb's version includes in-frame clones alone and lacks a portion of them. The repertoire has some 120,000 clones, roughly 91% of them found once; the top ten carry approximately 1.5%. Material: peripheral blood. The receptors were sampled from a human donor in a cohort sampled during active COVID-19. Each CDR3 is given with its conserved first and last residue. D genes are given only for firm matches. Some rows mark clone size as missing; the rest say once, few, many or name a class of expanded clone.

-,TRBV3-1/TRBV3-2,-,TRBJ2-7,CASSRGDGGSYEQYF,TGTGCCAGCAGCCGAGGGGACGGGGGTTCCTACGAGCAGTACTTC
TRBD1,TRBV27,-,TRBJ2-7,CASSSGQSYEQYF,TGTGCCAGCAGTTCGGGACAGAGCTACGAGCAGTACTTC
-,TRBV9,-,TRBJ2-7,CASSHTGQIDEQYF,TGTGCCAGCAGCCATACAGGACAGATTGACGAGCAGTACTTC
-,TRBV20-1,-,TRBJ1-2,CSASFLGQTHFYGYTF,TGCAGTGCTAGTTTTTTGGGGCAGACCCACTTTTATGGCTACACCTTC
-,TRBV7-6,-,TRBJ1-3,CASSLGLGRSAGNTIYF,TGTGCCAGCAGCTTAGGTCTGGGTAGGAGTGCTGGAAACACCATATATTTT
TRBD2,TRBV5-1,-,TRBJ2-7,CASSLVGSGSGVYEQYF,TGCGCCAGCAGCTTGGTCGGTAGCGGGAGTGGGGTCTACGAGCAGTACTTC
TRBD1,TRBV7-9,-,TRBJ2-3,CASRLPFGAGGDDTDTQYF,TGTGCCAGCAGGCTTCCCTTTGGGGCAGGGGGCGACGACACAGATACGCAGTATTTT
-,TRBV1,once,TRBJ2-1,CTSSLEAGGYNEQFF,TGCACCAGCAGCCTTGAGGCGGGGGGGTACAATGAGCAGTTCTTC
-,TRBV5-1,-,TRBJ2-3,CASSLEWARADTQYF,TGCGCCAGCAGCTTGGAGTGGGCCAGGGCAGATACGCAGTATTTT
-,TRBV6-1,-,TRBJ2-3,CASSEVRLYTQYF,TGTGCCAGCAGTGAAGTAAGACTATACACGCAGTATTTT
-,TRBV28,-,TRBJ2-7,CASSSRDPQGLGGYEQYF,TGTGCCAGCAGCTCCCGGGATCCACAGGGGCTGGGGGGCTACGAGCAGTACTTC
-,TRBV5-1,once,TRBJ1-1,CASSYGQPKSPEAFF,TGCGCCAGCAGCTATGGACAGCCAAAGTCCCCTGAAGCTTTCTTT
TRBD2,TRBV5-1,-,TRBJ2-1,CASSMTSGSSSYNEQFF,TGCGCCAGCAGCATGACTAGCGGATCGAGCTCCTACAATGAGCAGTTCTTC
TRBD1,TRBV11-3,-,TRBJ2-2,CASSKGQGDTGELFF,TGTGCCAGCAGCAAGGGGCAGGGGGACACCGGGGAGCTGTTTTTT
-,TRBV2,-,TRBJ2-7,CASSLTVSGSSYEQYF,TGTGCCAGCAGCTTAACAGTCTCCGGGAGCTCCTACGAGCAGTACTTC
-,TRBV6-4,-,TRBJ2-3,CASSEGESSTDTQYF,TGTGCCAGCAGTGAAGGGGAATCTAGCACAGATACGCAGTATTTT
-,TRBV11-1,-,TRBJ2-7,CASSLVSGETYDEQYF,TGTGCCAGCAGCTTAGTCTCCGGGGAGACCTATGACGAGCAGTACTTC
-,TRBV7-5,-,TRBJ1-5,CARSLRDRGVYSNQPQHF,TGTGCCAGAAGCCTCCGGGACAGGGGCGTTTATAGCAATCAGCCCCAGCATTTT
-,TRBV5-6,-,TRBJ1-1,CASSPNVNTEAFF,TGTGCCAGCAGCCCCAATGTGAACACTGAAGCTTTCTTT
TRBD2,TRBV5-6,-,TRBJ2-7,CASSLPGLAGPSYEQYF,TGTGCCAGCAGCTTGCCCGGACTAGCGGGTCCCTCCTACGAGCAGTACTTC
TRBD1,TRBV5-5,-,TRBJ1-4,CASSFRGLDEKLFF,TGTGCCAGCAGCTTTAGGGGGCTAGATGAAAAACTGTTTTTT
-,TRBV4-2,-,TRBJ1-2,CASSQSGDGYTF,TGTGCCAGCAGCCAATCGGGGGATGGCTACACCTTC
-,TRBV5-1,-,TRBJ2-1,CASSLTRGLSINEQFF,TGCGCCAGCAGCTTGACGCGAGGGCTCTCCATAAATGAGCAGTTCTTC
-,TRBV29-1,-,TRBJ2-7,CSVEGVVAGAAYEQYF,TGCAGCGTTGAAGGGGTCGTTGCAGGGGCAGCCTACGAGCAGTACTTC
TRBD1,TRBV10-1,-,TRBJ1-5,CASSETGGGNQPQHF,TGCGCCAGCAGTGAGACAGGGGGTGGCAATCAGCCCCAGCATTTT
-,TRBV7-9,-,TRBJ2-7,CASSLTGYEQYF,TGTGCCAGCAGCTTGACAGGCTACGAGCAGTACTTC
-,TRBV6-5,-,TRBJ1-1,CASSSFQTATTEAFF,TGTGCCAGCAGTTCCTTTCAGACAGCCACCACTGAAGCTTTCTTT
TRBD1,TRBV24-1,once,TRBJ2-7,CATSDSHRGHHPYEQYF,TGTGCCACCAGTGATTCACACAGGGGTCACCACCCCTACGAGCAGTACTTC
TRBD2,TRBV6-5,-,TRBJ2-7,CASKDSGTSGREQYF,TGTGCCAGCAAAGATTCCGGGACTAGCGGGCGGGAGCAGTACTTC
-,TRBV2,-,TRBJ1-2,CASRIEGMGNYGYTF,TGTGCCAGCCGGATAGAGGGAATGGGTAACTATGGCTACACCTTC
TRBD1,TRBV4-1,-,TRBJ1-6,CASSPEITGGRSPLHF,TGCGCCAGCAGCCCCGAAATCACAGGGGGCCGGTCACCCCTCCACTTT
TRBD2,TRBV28,-,TRBJ2-3,CASSLLLAGGSERDTQYF,TGTGCCAGCAGTTTGTTGCTAGCGGGAGGGTCCGAGAGGGATACGCAGTATTTT
-,TRBV2,-,TRBJ1-6,CASSEAPGIGSPLHF,TGTGCCAGCAGTGAAGCGCCCGGGATTGGTTCACCCCTCCACTTT
TRBD1,TRBV3-1/TRBV3-2,-,TRBJ1-1,CASSPIDRGYTEAFF,TGTGCCAGCAGCCCCATCGACAGGGGGTACACTGAAGCTTTCTTT
TRBD1,TRBV10-3,-,TRBJ2-2,CAISEGQGGVAGELFF,TGTGCCATCAGTGAGGGACAGGGCGGGGTAGCCGGGGAGCTGTTTTTT
TRBD1,TRBV19,-,TRBJ1-5,CASSMTTGYNQPQHF,TGTGCCAGTAGTATGACGACAGGGTACAATCAGCCCCAGCATTTT
TRBD1,TRBV6-5,few,TRBJ1-4,CASRPRQGLFGKLFF,TGTGCCAGCAGGCCCCGACAGGGCCTATTTGGAAAACTGTTTTTT
TRBD1,TRBV6-4,-,TRBJ2-3,CASSGSGGVGPDTQYF,TGTGCCAGCAGTGGATCAGGGGGCGTGGGGCCAGATACGCAGTATTTT
-,TRBV28,-,TRBJ2-2,CASSYTPRELFF,TGTGCCAGCAGCTATACCCCTCGGGAGCTGTTTTTT
TRBD1,TRBV20-1,few,TRBJ1-4,CSASTGQGVATNEKLFF,TGCAGTGCTAGTACGGGGCAGGGGGTTGCAACTAATGAAAAACTGTTTTTT
-,TRBV30,-,TRBJ2-7,CAWNGDKSYEQYF,TGTGCCTGGAATGGGGACAAGTCCTACGAGCAGTACTTC
TRBD2,TRBV4-2,-,TRBJ2-7,CASSQEDGGRRSYEQYF,TGTGCCAGCAGCCAAGAAGACGGCGGGAGGCGCTCCTACGAGCAGTACTTC